The 10 T cell receptor beta chains presented below share a single source sample, sequenced in a study of cytomegalovirus exposure and HLA in healthy donors. This PCR relied on a set of 60 Vbeta primers and 13 Jbeta primers. The protocol was immunoSEQ multiplex PCR, while the TCRdb copy is restricted to in-frame clones and leaves out a portion. The sample yields about 120,000 clones, 65% to 80% seen once. Sequenced sample: PBMCs. The source is a human donor in good health.

The chain has TRBV7-9 and TRBJ2-5; TRBD2 might be the D (5 bases). Germline loops: CDR1 SEHNR, CDR2 FQNEAQ (reference sequence). The germline V and J ends were trimmed by 5 bases and 10 bases, with 20 bases remaining between them. This CDR3 is 14 amino acids long. The CDR3 region is CASSLSEPTEGQYF. Here the CDR3 DNA reads TGTGCCAGCAGCCTTAGCGAACCGACTGAGGGCCAGTACTTC. The full variable domain, in which reference TRBV7-9 and TRBJ2-5 provide the parts outside the CDR3, is DTGVSQNPRHKITKRGQNVTFRCDPISEHNRLYWYRQTLGQGPEFLTYFQNEAQLEKSRLLSDRFSAERPKGSFSTLEIQRTEQGDSAMYLCASSLSEPTEGQYFGPGTRLLVL.

This chain uses TRBV6-6 with TRBJ2-2, with no clear D. Germline CDR1 reads MNHNY; CDR2 reads SVGAGI (reference sequence). The CDR3 has 14 amino acids. V gave up 3 bases and J gave up 5 bases, with 10 bases separating them. In DNA, the CDR3 is TGTGCCAGCAGTTATCTACGTATGACCGGGGAGCTGTTTTTT. It yields the protein CASSYLRMTGELFF.

The chain recombines TRBV7-9 with TRBJ2-7, with D uncertain. This CDR3 is built from 11 residues. Per germline, CDR1 SEHNR and CDR2 FQNEAQ (reference sequence). Trimming removed 5 bases at V and 5 bases at J, with 7 bases between. Here the CDR3 DNA reads TGTGCCAGCAGCACCCGCGACGAGCAGTACTTC. It codes for CASSTRDEQYF. Drawing the rest from reference TRBV7-9 and TRBJ2-7, the complete variable domain is DTGVSQNPRHKITKRGQNVTFRCDPISEHNRLYWYRQTLGQGPEFLTYFQNEAQLEKSRLLSDRFSAERPKGSFSTLEIQRTEQGDSAMYLCASSTRDEQYFGPGTRLTVT.

The gene calls are TRBV6-1 and TRBJ1-1; D call uncertain. V was shortened by 4 bases and J by 1 base, with 7 bases between the two germline ends. Germline V CDR1 and CDR2: MNHNS, SASEGT. The CDR3 sequence is 13 residues long. In DNA form, the CDR3 reads TGTGCCAGCAGTGTAATCGGGAACACTGAAGCTTTCTTT. Translating it yields CASSVIGNTEAFF.

This chain connects TRBV10-2 to TRBJ1-1; 8 bases align to TRBD1. The CDR3 is 14 residues long. From germline, CDR1 is WSHSY and CDR2 SAAADI. Losses at the gene ends were 2 bases for V and 4 bases for J; bases not matched to a gene: 3. CDR3 residues: CASSEQGAATEAFF. The CDR3 DNA follows: TGCGCCAGCAGTGAGCAGGGGGCGGCCACTGAAGCTTTCTTT.

J is TRBJ2-5 and V is TRBV11-1; TRBD1 is a possible D gene (6 bases). Trimming cost V 5 bases and J 6 bases, with 19 bases left between them. CDR1 and CDR2 (germline): SGHAT, FQDESV (reference sequence). This CDR3 spans 15 amino acids. CDR3 in DNA: TGTGCCAGCAGCCCTGAGCAGGGGCATTCAAAGACCCAGTACTTC. Its translation is CASSPEQGHSKTQYF.

The chain recombines TRBV2 with TRBJ2-5, with 8 bases fitting TRBD1. The J call may be incorrect, as the DNA end agrees better with TRBJ2-7. This CDR3 has 14 amino acids. Germline lookup yields CDR1 SNHLY and CDR2 FYNNEI. The CDR3 is CASSRQGMGHEQYF. The CDR3 bases are TGTGCCAGCAGTAGACAGGGGATGGGCCACGAGCAGTACTTC.

This clone came up once. This chain joins TRBV7-6 and TRBJ2-3; no clear D gene. Germline CDR1 SGHVS, CDR2 FNYEAQ. V lost 5 bases and J lost 0, with 12 bases in between. This CDR3 is built from 15 residues. The CDR3: CASSLQFASTDTQYF. The DNA for the CDR3 is TGTGCCAGCAGCCTACAGTTTGCTAGCACAGATACGCAGTATTTT.

The chain combines TRBV6-8 with TRBJ2-7; 8 positions agree with TRBD2. V lost 2 bases, J lost 7 bases, and 7 bases stayed unmatched. CDR3 length equals 14 residues. Germline assignment: CDR1 MNHGY and CDR2 SAAAGT. In nucleotides, the CDR3 is TGTGCCAGCAGTTACCCGGGGGGGTTTCGGGAGCAGTACTTC. Its translation is CASSYPGGFREQYF.

The chain couples TRBV19 to TRBJ1-5; tentatively, D is TRBD1 (6 bases). V was clipped by 6 bases and J by 6 bases, with 18 bases between them. Germline V gives CDR1 LNHDA, CDR2 SQIVND (reference sequence). The CDR3 sequence is 15 residues long. CDR3 loop: CASSQLTIQGQPQHF. The CDR3, as DNA: TGTGCCAGTAGCCAGCTCACGATACAGGGTCAGCCCCAGCATTTT. Drawing the rest from reference TRBV19 and TRBJ1-5, the complete variable domain is DGGITQSPKYLFRKEGQNVTLSCEQNLNHDAMYWYRQDPGQGLRLIYYSQIVNDFQKGDIAEGYSVSREKKESFPLTVTSAQKNPTAFYLCASSQLTIQGQPQHFGDGTRLSIL.